The 14 T cell receptor beta chains in this list originate from one sample, sequenced in a study of T cell changes during pregnancy in multiple sclerosis. Profiling relied on immunoSEQ multiplex PCR, and the TCRdb table lists in-frame clones only, not all of them. The data show about 31,000 clones, more than 85% seen once. Material: CD4+ T cells from peripheral blood mononuclear cells, obtained in the second trimester of pregnancy. Receptors originate from a female donor with multiple sclerosis, enrolled in a pregnancy study.

The genes are TRBV2 and TRBJ2-7; 7 positions agree with TRBD1. The CDR3 is made up of 13 amino acids. V trimming: 5 bases; J trimming: 3 bases; junction bases outside the gene matches: 4. The germline V gene has CDR1 SNHLY and CDR2 FYNNEI. DNA for the CDR3: TGTGCCAGCAGTTCTAACAGGGGCTACGAGCAGTACTTC. Protein sequence: CASSSNRGYEQYF. The variable domain in full, with the rest retrieved from reference TRBV2 and TRBJ2-7, is EPEVTQTPSHQVTQMGQEVILRCVPISNHLYFYWYRQILGQKVEFLVSFYNNEISEKSEIFDDQFSVERPDGSNFTLKIRSTKLEDSAMYFCASSSNRGYEQYFGPGTRLTVT.

The J gene is TRBJ2-7, the V gene TRBV11-3; 8 nucleotides match TRBD2. Trimming removed 4 bases from V and 2 bases from J; junction bases left unmatched: 7. Per the germline V gene, CDR1 is SGHNT and CDR2 is YENEEA. This CDR3 is 15 amino acids long. The DNA of the CDR3 is TGTGCCAGCAGCTCGGGGACGGGGGGGACCTACGAGCAGTACTTC. Translated, it gives CASSSGTGGTYEQYF.

The rearrangement links TRBV5-1 to TRBJ1-1; no definite D call. Germline values: CDR1 SGHRS, CDR2 YFSETQ. V was clipped by 2 bases and J by 2 bases, with 13 bases between them. The CDR3 contains 15 residues. This CDR3 is CASSFLTLTNTEAFF. CDR3 sequence (DNA): TGCGCCAGCAGCTTCCTGACACTTACTAACACTGAAGCTTTCTTT. The whole variable domain, remainder taken from reference TRBV5-1 and TRBJ1-1, is KAGVTQTPRYLIKTRGQQVTLSCSPISGHRSVSWYQQTPGQGLQFLFEYFSETQRNKGNFPGRFSGRQFSNSRSEMNVSTLELGDSALYLCASSFLTLTNTEAFFGQGTRLTVV.

This chain uses TRBV7-2 with TRBJ2-5; D is ambiguous. The germline V gene has CDR1 SGHTA and CDR2 FQGNSA. The CDR3 consists of 15 residues. V lost 4 bases and J 5 bases, leaving 17 bases between the germline ends. In nucleotides, the CDR3 is TGTGCCAGCAGCTCAGTACCCCGATTGTGGGAGACCCAGTACTTC. This translates into CASSSVPRLWETQYF.

CDR3: CASSSAGAGEQFF. The CDR3 DNA reads as TGTGCCAGCAGCTCAGCGGGAGCGGGTGAGCAGTTCTTC. V usage is TRBV7-9 and J usage is TRBJ2-1, with 8 positions matching TRBD2. The CDR3 has 13 amino acids. V shed 4 bases and J 9 bases; nucleotides not matched to a gene: 5. From germline, CDR1 is SEHNR and CDR2 FQNEAQ (reference sequence).

This CDR3 is CASNSAGHTGELFF. The CDR3 DNA follows: TGTGCCAGTAATTCTGCGGGCCACACCGGGGAGCTGTTTTTT. The chain has TRBV19 and TRBJ2-2, with D perhaps matching TRBD2 (5 bases). The germline gives CDR1 LNHDA, CDR2 SQIVND (reference sequence). The CDR3 covers 14 residues. Trimming pared 7 bases from V and 3 bases from J, leaving 12 bases between.

The rearrangement links TRBV10-3 to TRBJ1-1; no definite D call. The germline V gene encodes CDR1 ENHRY and CDR2 SYGVKD. CDR3 length: 13 amino acids. With 2 bases removed from V and 1 base from J, the gap between germline ends came to 5 bases. The CDR3 DNA reads as TGTGCCATCAGTGAGGCAGGGAACACTGAAGCTTTCTTT. Its protein is CAISEAGNTEAFF.

This rearrangement joins TRBV19 to TRBJ1-4; 8 bases map to TRBD1. V trimming: 9 bases; J trimming: 3 bases; junction bases outside the gene matches: 6. CDR1 and CDR2 from the germline V gene are LNHDA and SQIVND (reference sequence). This CDR3 has 14 residues. Here the CDR3 DNA reads TGTGCCAGCCGAAACAGGGGGGCTAATGAAAAACTGTTTTTT. Amino acid sequence: CASRNRGANEKLFF.

This clone was counted a single time. The chain is built from TRBV19 and TRBJ1-2, with D perhaps TRBD1 (6 bases). CDR1 LNHDA and CDR2 SQIVND come from the germline V gene (reference sequence). Trimming cost V 10 bases and J 4 bases, with 22 bases left between them. This CDR3 comprises 15 residues. DNA for the CDR3: TGTGCCACACAAGGCCTCCAACAGGGCACCTATGGCTACACCTTC. This codes for CATQGLQQGTYGYTF.

The chain carries TRBV7-2 and TRBJ1-2, with TRBD1 matching 10 bases. Trimming at V came to 5 bases and at J to 0 bases, leaving 6 bases not matched to a gene. The germline V gene has CDR1 SGHTA and CDR2 FQGNSA. This CDR3 region has 16 residues. CDR3 residues: CASSPTGGPPNYGYTF. CDR3 DNA sequence: TGTGCCAGCAGCCCGACAGGGGGCCCCCCTAACTATGGCTACACCTTC.

The chain combines TRBV25-1 with TRBJ1-3, with D possibly TRBD1 on 5 matching bases. Germline-derived CDR1 and CDR2 are MGHDK and SYGVNS. The CDR3 runs 14 residues. Trimming cost V 2 bases and J 9 bases, with 14 bases left between them. The CDR3 region has the DNA TGTGCCAGCAGTGAACCTGGGACTGGGGCCACCATATATTTT. This gives the protein CASSEPGTGATIYF.

The J gene is TRBJ1-1, the V gene TRBV5-4; D not certain. Germline values: CDR1 SGHNT, CDR2 YYREEE (reference sequence). V shed 7 bases and J shed 0 bases, with 13 bases lying between them. This CDR3 has 14 residues. The CDR3 nucleotides read TGTGCCAGCGCCCCGGGTCCAGTGAACACTGAAGCTTTCTTT. Translated, it gives CASAPGPVNTEAFF.

The chain carries TRBV2 and TRBJ1-3; D possibly corresponds to TRBD1 (6 bases). V was shortened by 1 base and J by 3 bases, with 7 bases between the two germline ends. The CDR3 extends over 14 amino acids. Germline CDR1 and CDR2: SNHLY and FYNNEI. As DNA, the CDR3 is TGTGCCAGCAGTGAAGGGACAGTTGGAAACACCATATATTTT. This translates into CASSEGTVGNTIYF.

V usage is TRBV11-2 and J usage is TRBJ2-7; the match to TRBD1 covers 12 bases. The CDR3 consists of 16 residues. After removal of 6 bases from V and 6 bases from J, the junction contained 12 bases not matched to a gene. CDR1 is SGHAT, CDR2 FQNNGV, per germline. CDR3 sequence reads: CASRPGTGGPAAEQYF. The DNA for the CDR3 is TGTGCCAGCAGACCCGGGACAGGGGGCCCTGCGGCCGAGCAGTACTTC.